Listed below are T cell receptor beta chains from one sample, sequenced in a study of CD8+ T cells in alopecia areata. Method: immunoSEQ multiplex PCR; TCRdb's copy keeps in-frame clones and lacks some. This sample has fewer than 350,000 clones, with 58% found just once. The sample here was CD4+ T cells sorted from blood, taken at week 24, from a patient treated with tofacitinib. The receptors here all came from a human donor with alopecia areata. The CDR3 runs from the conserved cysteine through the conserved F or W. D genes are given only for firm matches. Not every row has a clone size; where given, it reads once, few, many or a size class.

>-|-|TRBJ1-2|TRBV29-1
CSVDRSGSNYGYTF
TGCAGCGTCGATCGATCGGGTTCTAACTATGGCTACACCTTC
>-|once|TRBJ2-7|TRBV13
CASSLRLTVSYEQYF
TGTGCCAGCAGCCTGAGACTCACAGTTTCCTACGAGCAGTACTTC
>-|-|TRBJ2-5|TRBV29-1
CSVEKQGGRGETQYF
TGCAGCGTTGAAAAACAGGGGGGGCGCGGGGAGACCCAGTACTTC
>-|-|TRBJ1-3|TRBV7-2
CASSPTAGNTIYF
TGTGCCAGCAGCCCCACGGCGGGAAACACCATATATTTT
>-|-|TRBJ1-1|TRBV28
CASSLRGLRTEAFF
TGTGCCAGCAGCCTCAGGGGATTGAGGACTGAAGCTTTCTTT
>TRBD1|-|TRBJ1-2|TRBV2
CASNILGTGITTF
TGTGCCAGCAACATACTCGGGACAGGGATTACCACCTTC
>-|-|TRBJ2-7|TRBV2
CASSEGGYEQYF
TGTGCCAGCAGTGAAGGGGGCTACGAGCAGTACTTC
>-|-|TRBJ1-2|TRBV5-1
CASSWDNANYGYTF
TGCGCCAGCAGCTGGGACAACGCCAACTATGGCTACACCTTC
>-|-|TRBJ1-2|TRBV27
CASGGGRVYGYTF
TGTGCCAGTGGGGGGGGGCGCGTCTATGGCTACACCTTC
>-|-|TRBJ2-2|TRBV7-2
CASSLLSAAGELFF
TGTGCCAGCAGCTTACTTTCAGCAGCCGGGGAGCTGTTTTTT
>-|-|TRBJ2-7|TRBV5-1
CASSLVLSYEQYF
TGCGCCAGCAGCTTGGTTCTGTCCTACGAGCAGTACTTC
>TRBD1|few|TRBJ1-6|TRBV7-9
CASSPRGLRNSPLHF
TGTGCCAGCAGCCCCAGGGGGCTCCGAAATTCACCCCTCCACTTT
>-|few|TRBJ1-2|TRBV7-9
CASSLGSEFRGKNGYTF
TGTGCCAGCAGCTTAGGATCAGAATTTCGGGGGAAAAATGGCTACACCTTC
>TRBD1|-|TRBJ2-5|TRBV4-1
CASSLRQGRETQYF
TGCGCCAGCAGCCTCAGACAGGGTCGGGAGACCCAGTACTTC
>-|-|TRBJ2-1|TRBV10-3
CATQPLTTGDNNEQFF
TGTGCCACCCAGCCGCTGACGACGGGGGATAACAATGAGCAGTTCTTC
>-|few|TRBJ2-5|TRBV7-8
CASSRPGGETQYF
TGTGCCAGCAGCCGTCCTGGGGGCGAGACCCAGTACTTC
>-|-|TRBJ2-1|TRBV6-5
CASSDGYNEQFF
TGTGCCAGCAGCGACGGGTACAATGAGCAGTTCTTC
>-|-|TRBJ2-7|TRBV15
CATSEGAQGYEQYF
TGTGCCACCAGTGAAGGGGCTCAGGGCTACGAGCAGTACTTC
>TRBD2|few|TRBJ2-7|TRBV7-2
CASSLIGSGEYEQYF
TGTGCCAGCAGCTTAATCGGTAGCGGGGAGTACGAGCAGTACTTC
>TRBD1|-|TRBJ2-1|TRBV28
CASSLRYRGVLNEQFF
TGTGCCAGCAGTTTACGGTACAGGGGGGTACTCAATGAGCAGTTCTTC
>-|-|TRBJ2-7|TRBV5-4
CASSVEVGPYEQYF
TGTGCCAGCAGCGTAGAGGTAGGACCCTACGAGCAGTACTTC
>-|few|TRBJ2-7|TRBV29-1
CSVARANYEQYF
TGCAGCGTTGCCCGGGCCAACTACGAGCAGTACTTC
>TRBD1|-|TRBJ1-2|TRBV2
CASSGVTGEYGYTF
TGTGCCAGCAGTGGGGTGACAGGGGAGTATGGCTACACCTTC
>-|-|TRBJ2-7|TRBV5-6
CASSLAGQTYEQYF
TGTGCCAGCAGCTTAGCAGGGCAAACCTACGAGCAGTACTTC
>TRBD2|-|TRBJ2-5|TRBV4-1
CASSPRLSGGYQETQYF
TGCGCCAGCAGCCCTCGGCTAAGCGGGGGGTACCAAGAGACCCAGTACTTC
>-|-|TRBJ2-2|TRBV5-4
CASSWFGATGELFF
TGTGCCAGCAGCTGGTTCGGAGCAACCGGGGAGCTGTTTTTT
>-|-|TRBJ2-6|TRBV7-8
CASSPNGDLHYSGANVLTF
TGTGCCAGCAGCCCGAACGGGGATTTACACTACTCTGGGGCCAACGTCCTGACTTTC
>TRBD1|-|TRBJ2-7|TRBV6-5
CASRMTGDYEQYF
TGTGCCAGCCGAATGACAGGGGACTACGAGCAGTACTTC
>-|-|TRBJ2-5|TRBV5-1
CASSLPKEQETQYF
TGCGCCAGCAGCTTGCCGAAGGAGCAAGAGACCCAGTACTTC
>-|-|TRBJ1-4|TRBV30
CAWSVNSLNEKLFF
TGTGCCTGGAGTGTAAATAGCCTTAATGAAAAACTGTTTTTT
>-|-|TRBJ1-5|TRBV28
CASSLVRRNQPQHF
TGTGCCAGCAGTCTTGTGCGCCGAAATCAGCCCCAGCATTTT
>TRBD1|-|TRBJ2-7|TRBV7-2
CASSPRGQGFTYEQYF
TGTGCCAGCAGCCCCCGGGGACAGGGGTTTACCTACGAGCAGTACTTC
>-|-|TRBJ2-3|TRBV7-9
CASSLKGLQADTQYF
TGTGCCAGCAGCTTAAAGGGGCTTCAGGCGGATACGCAGTATTTT
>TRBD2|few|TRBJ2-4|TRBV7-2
CASSLSSGGAANIQYF
TGTGCCAGCAGCTTAAGCAGCGGGGGGGCCGCGAACATTCAGTACTTC
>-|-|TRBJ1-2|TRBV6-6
CASTRGAGGKNGYTF
TGTGCCAGCACCCGCGGGGCAGGTGGGAAAAATGGCTACACCTTC
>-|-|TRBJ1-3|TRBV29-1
CSVANGDTIYF
TGCAGCGTTGCCAACGGAGACACCATATATTTT
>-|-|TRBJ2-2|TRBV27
CASSYQISDTGELFF
TGTGCCAGCAGTTATCAGATTTCTGACACCGGGGAGCTGTTTTTT
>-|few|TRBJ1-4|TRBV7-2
CASSPRTGREKLFF
TGTGCCAGCAGCCCCCGAACAGGGAGGGAAAAACTGTTTTTT
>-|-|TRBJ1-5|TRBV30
CAWSVRGGQPQHF
TGTGCCTGGAGTGTACGTGGGGGTCAGCCCCAGCATTTT
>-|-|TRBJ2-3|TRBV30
CAWRQQGTDTQYF
TGTGCCTGGAGACAACAGGGCACAGATACGCAGTATTTT
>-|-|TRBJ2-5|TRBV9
CASSVGMEETQYF
TGTGCCAGCAGCGTAGGGATGGAGGAGACCCAGTACTTC
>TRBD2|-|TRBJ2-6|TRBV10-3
CAIKRGSAGAISGANVLTF
TGTGCCATCAAAAGGGGATCAGCGGGGGCGATCTCTGGGGCCAACGTCCTGACTTTC
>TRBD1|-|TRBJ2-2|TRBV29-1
CSVRQGDIGELFF
TGCAGCGTCCGACAGGGGGATATCGGGGAGCTGTTTTTT
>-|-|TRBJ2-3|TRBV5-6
CASSPLRGPYTDTQYF
TGTGCCAGCAGCCCTTTGCGGGGGCCCTACACAGATACGCAGTATTTT
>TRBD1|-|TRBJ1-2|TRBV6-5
CASSYQGTGWHGYTF
TGTGCCAGCAGTTACCAAGGGACAGGGTGGCATGGCTACACCTTC
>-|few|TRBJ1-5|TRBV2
CASSGGAGQPQHF
TGTGCCAGCAGTGGGGGGGCAGGTCAGCCCCAGCATTTT
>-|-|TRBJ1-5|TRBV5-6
CASSLRQLLDQPQHF
TGTGCCAGCAGCTTACGACAGCTACTCGATCAGCCCCAGCATTTT
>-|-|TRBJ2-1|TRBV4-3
CASSQDGPGRYNEQFF
TGCGCCAGCAGCCAAGATGGCCCCGGCCGATACAATGAGCAGTTCTTC
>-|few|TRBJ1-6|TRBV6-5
CASSPPGRSYRSLHF
TGTGCCAGCAGCCCGCCGGGCCGGAGTTATAGGTCCCTCCACTTT
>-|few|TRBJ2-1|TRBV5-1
CASSRGAHNEQFF
TGCGCCAGCTCCCGAGGGGCCCACAATGAGCAGTTCTTC
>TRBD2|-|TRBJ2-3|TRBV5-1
CASRATSGWGDTQYF
TGCGCCAGCAGAGCCACTAGCGGCTGGGGGGATACGCAGTATTTT
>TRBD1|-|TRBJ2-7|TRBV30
CAWSSGTGNYEQYF
TGTGCCTGGAGCTCCGGGACAGGGAACTACGAGCAGTACTTC
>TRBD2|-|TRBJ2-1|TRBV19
CASNPRGLAGTNEQFF
TGTGCCAGTAACCCACGGGGACTAGCGGGTACTAATGAGCAGTTCTTC
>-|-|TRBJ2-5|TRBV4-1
CASSQIQETQYF
TGCGCCAGCAGCCAGATACAAGAGACCCAGTACTTC
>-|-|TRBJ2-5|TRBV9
CASSVGGNGETQYF
TGTGCCAGCAGCGTAGGGGGGAATGGAGAGACCCAGTACTTC
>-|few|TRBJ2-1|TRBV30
CAWTFGGDEQFF
TGTGCCTGGACCTTCGGGGGCGATGAGCAGTTCTTC
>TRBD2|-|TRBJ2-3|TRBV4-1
CASSPASGPLPTQYF
TGCGCCAGCAGCCCTGCTAGCGGCCCCCTACCTACGCAGTATTTT
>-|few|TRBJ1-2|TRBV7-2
CASTNPTGAGGYTF
TGTGCCTCGACTAACCCGACAGGCGCGGGTGGCTACACCTTC